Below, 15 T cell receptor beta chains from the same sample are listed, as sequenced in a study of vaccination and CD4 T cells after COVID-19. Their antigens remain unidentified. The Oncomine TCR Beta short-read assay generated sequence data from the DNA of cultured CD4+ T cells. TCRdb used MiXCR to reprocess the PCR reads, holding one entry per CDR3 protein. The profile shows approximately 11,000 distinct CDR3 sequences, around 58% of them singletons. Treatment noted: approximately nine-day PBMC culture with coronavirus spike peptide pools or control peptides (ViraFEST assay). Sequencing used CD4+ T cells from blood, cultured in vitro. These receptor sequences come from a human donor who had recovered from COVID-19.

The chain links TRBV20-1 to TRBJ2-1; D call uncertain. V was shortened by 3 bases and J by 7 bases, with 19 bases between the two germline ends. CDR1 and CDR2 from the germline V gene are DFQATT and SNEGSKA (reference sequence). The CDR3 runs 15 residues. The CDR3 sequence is CSARTGMGPGNEQFF. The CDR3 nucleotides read TGCAGTGCTAGGACTGGGATGGGTCCCGGGAATGAGCAGTTCTTC.

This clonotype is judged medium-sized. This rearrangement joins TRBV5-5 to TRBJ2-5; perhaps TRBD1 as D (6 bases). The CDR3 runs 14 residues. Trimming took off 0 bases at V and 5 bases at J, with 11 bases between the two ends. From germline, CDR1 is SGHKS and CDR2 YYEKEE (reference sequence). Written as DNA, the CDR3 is TGTGCCAGCAGCTTGGGAGGGGGACCGGAGACCCAGTACTTC. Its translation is CASSLGGGPETQYF.

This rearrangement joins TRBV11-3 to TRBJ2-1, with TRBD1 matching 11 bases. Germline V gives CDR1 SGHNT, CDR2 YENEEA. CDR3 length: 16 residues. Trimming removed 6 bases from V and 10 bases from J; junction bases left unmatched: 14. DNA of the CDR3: TGTGCCAGCAGTCAGAGGGGGACAGGGGGTTATGGGGAGCAGTTCTTC. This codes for CASSQRGTGGYGEQFF.

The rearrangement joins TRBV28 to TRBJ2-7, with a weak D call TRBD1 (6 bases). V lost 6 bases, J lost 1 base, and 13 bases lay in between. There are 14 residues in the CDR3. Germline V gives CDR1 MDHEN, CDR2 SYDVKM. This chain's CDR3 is CASRATGFSYEQYF. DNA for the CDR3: TGTGCCAGCAGAGCTACAGGGTTTTCCTACGAGCAGTACTTC.

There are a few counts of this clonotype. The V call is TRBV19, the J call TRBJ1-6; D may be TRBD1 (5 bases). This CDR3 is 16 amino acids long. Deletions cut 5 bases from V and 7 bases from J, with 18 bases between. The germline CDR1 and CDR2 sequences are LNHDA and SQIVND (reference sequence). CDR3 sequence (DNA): TGTGCCAGTAGTCCCGGGGGAGGTATGAGAAATTCACCCCTCCACTTT. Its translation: CASSPGGGMRNSPLHF.

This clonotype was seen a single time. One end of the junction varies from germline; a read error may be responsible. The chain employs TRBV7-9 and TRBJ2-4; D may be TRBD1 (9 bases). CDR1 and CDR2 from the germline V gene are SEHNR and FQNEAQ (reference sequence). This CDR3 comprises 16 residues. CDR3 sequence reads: CASSIAGQGFKNIQYF. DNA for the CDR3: TGTGCCAGCAGCATAGCGGGACAGGGCTTCAAAAACATTCAGTACTTC.

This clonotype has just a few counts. This CDR3 reads CASRRGTGLSPLHF. Written as DNA, the CDR3 is TGTGCCAGCAGGCGAGGGACAGGGCTTTCACCCCTCCACTTT. The J gene is TRBJ1-6, the V gene TRBV6-1, with 9 nucleotides matching TRBD1. Germline CDR1 reads MNHNS; CDR2 reads SASEGT. The J segment lost 9 bases and the V segment lost 6 bases, leaving 6 bases of the junction unmatched. The CDR3 contains 14 residues.

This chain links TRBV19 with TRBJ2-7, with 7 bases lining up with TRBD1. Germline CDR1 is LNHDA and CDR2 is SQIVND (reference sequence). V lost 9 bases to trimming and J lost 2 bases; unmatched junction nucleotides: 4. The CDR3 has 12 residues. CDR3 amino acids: CARDRNAYEQYF. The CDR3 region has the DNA TGTGCCAGGGACAGGAATGCCTACGAGCAGTACTTC.

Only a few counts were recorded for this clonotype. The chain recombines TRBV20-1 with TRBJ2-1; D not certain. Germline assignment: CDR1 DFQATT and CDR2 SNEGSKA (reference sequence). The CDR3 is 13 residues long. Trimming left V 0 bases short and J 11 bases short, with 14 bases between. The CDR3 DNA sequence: TGCAGTGCTAGAGAGCCGGGCCCAATGAAGCAGTTCTTC. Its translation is CSAREPGPMKQFF.

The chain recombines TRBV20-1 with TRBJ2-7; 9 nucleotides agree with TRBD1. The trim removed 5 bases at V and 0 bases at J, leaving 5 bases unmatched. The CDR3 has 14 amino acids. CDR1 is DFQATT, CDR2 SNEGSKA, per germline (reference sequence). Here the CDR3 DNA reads TGCAGTGCTCACAGGGGGCCCGGCTCCTACGAGCAGTACTTC. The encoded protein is CSAHRGPGSYEQYF.

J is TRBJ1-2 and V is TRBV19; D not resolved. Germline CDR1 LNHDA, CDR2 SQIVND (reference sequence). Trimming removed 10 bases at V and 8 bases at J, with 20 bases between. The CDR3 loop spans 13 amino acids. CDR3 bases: TGTGCCATAAGGAGGGTTGGAACGCCCGGCTACACCTTC. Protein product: CAIRRVGTPGYTF.

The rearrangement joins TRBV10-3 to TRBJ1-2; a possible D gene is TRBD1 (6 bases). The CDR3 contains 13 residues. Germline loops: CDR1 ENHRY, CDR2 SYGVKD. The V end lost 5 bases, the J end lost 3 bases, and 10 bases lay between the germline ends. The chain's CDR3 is CAISSGQHYGYTF. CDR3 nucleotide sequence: TGTGCCATCAGTTCCGGACAGCACTATGGCTACACCTTC.

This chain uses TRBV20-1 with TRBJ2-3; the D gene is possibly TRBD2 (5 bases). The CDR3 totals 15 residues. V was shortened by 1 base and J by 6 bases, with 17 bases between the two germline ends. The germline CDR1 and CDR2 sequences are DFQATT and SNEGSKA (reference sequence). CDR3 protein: CSARASTRSMDTQYF. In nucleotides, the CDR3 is TGCAGTGCTAGAGCAAGTACTAGATCCATGGATACGCAGTATTTT.

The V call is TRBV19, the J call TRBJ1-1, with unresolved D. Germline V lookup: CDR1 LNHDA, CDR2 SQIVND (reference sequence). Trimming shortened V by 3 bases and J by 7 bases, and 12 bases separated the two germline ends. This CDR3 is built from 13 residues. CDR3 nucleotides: TGTGCCAGTAGTATTGGCGGCGGAGGTGAAGCTTTCTTT. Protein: CASSIGGGGEAFF. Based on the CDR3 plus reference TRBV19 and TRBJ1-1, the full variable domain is DGGITQSPKYLFRKEGQNVTLSCEQNLNHDAMYWYRQDPGQGLRLIYYSQIVNDFQKGDIAEGYSVSREKKESFPLTVTSAQKNPTAFYLCASSIGGGGEAFFGQGTRLTVV.

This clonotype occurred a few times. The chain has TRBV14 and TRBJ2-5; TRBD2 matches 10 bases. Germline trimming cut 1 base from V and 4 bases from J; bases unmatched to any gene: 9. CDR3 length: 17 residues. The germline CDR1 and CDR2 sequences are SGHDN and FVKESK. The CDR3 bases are TGTGCCAGCAGCCAAGTTGCGAGCGGGAGGGGAGGAGAGACCCAGTACTTC. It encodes CASSQVASGRGGETQYF.